This entry is about one TCR beta chain. The record originates from a study of CD8 T cells in Susac syndrome. The CDR3 covers 15 residues. CDR1 and CDR2 from the germline V gene are SGDLS and YYNGEE. The V end was cut by 2 bases, the J end by 5 bases, with 14 bases between. Sequencing of TCR beta covered CD8+ and CD4+ T cells obtained from blood. Age- and sex-matched healthy donors served as the control group. TEMRA cells were FACS-enriched, unlike CD8+ and CD4+ T cells, which were negatively isolated. Random hexamers were used to reverse transcribe the RNA input (0.5 to 1 ug). One entry per CDR3 protein results from TCRdb running MiXCR on the immunoSEQ multiplex PCR reads. The sample records 150,000 to 200,000 distinct CDR3 sequences, over 85% being singletons.

Source material: CD4+ T cells from PBMCs. The clonotype originates from a human donor in good health. The rearrangement joins TRBV9 to TRBJ2-1, with a weak D call TRBD1 (5 bases). In nucleotides, the CDR3 is TGTGCCAGCAGCGTCCACCTGGGGCTTCACAATGAGCAGTTCTTC. This sequence encodes CASSVHLGLHNEQFF.